This T cell receptor (beta chain) was sequenced for a study of blood T cell repertoires in COVID-19. Study details: Italy, Spain and the United States were the sources of the convalescent and acute COVID-19 samples. T cells, B-cell-depleted T cells, or PBMCs supplied cDNA or gDNA.

With V trimmed by 2 bases and J by 5 bases, 5 bases remained unmatched. From germline, CDR1 is ENHRY and CDR2 SYGVKD. CDR3 length: 14 amino acids. How the authors handled the data: It was from reference gene primer amplification that nucleated cell counts were estimated. Measured with immunoSEQ multiplex PCR; TCRdb has only the in-frame clones, and not every one. V and J calls plus clone size are reproduced from that table; the DNA served to infer D and trimming. This sample has about 200,000 clones; about 80% occur once, and the top ten carry 6% to 8%. Symptom resolution, clearance, or two negative PCRs marked the recovered donors of Cohort 3.

The clonotype originates from a man aged 40-50 years who had recovered from COVID-19. Material for sequencing was PBMCs or T cells enriched from blood (not recorded which). The V call is TRBV10-3, the J call TRBJ2-5, with 7 bases lining up with TRBD1. The CDR3 DNA reads as TGTGCCATCAGTGAGACAGGGGCCGGGGAGACCCAGTACTTC. Protein sequence: CAISETGAGETQYF.